This is a list of T cell receptor beta chains from one sample in a study of blood T cell repertoires in COVID-19. Using immunoSEQ multiplex PCR, the repertoire was profiled, and TCRdb retains in-frame clones only, with some absent. The data hold about 230,000 clones, with 85% to 90% observed a single time. Sequencing used PBMCs or T cells enriched from blood (not recorded which). Receptors originate from a woman in her 30s with acute COVID-19. Each CDR3 is given with its conserved first and last residue. The D gene is left open where the match is weak. Where a row states a size, it is once, few, many or the class of an expanded clone; other rows omit it.

V gene,D gene,clone size,J gene,CDR3 protein,CDR3 DNA
TRBV11-1,NA,NA,TRBJ1-4,CASSFRGGEKLFF,TGTGCCAGCAGCTTCCGGGGAGGTGAAAAACTGTTTTTT
TRBV24-1,TRBD1,NA,TRBJ2-1,CATSEPGTGRNEQFF,TGTGCCACCAGTGAACCCGGGACAGGGCGGAATGAGCAGTTCTTC
TRBV3-1/TRBV3-2,NA,NA,TRBJ1-2,CASSQQSGYTF,TGTGCCAGCAGCCAACAGTCTGGCTACACCTTC
TRBV5-1,TRBD2,NA,TRBJ2-1,CASSLGGGTYNEQFF,TGCGCCAGCAGCTTAGGCGGGGGAACCTACAATGAGCAGTTCTTC
TRBV5-1,NA,NA,TRBJ1-2,CASSLDEAGFYGYTF,TGCGCCAGCAGCTTGGACGAGGCAGGGTTCTATGGCTACACCTTC
TRBV20-1,TRBD2,once,TRBJ2-1,CSASLAGGLWNEQFF,TGCAGTGCCAGTCTAGCGGGGGGGCTTTGGAATGAGCAGTTCTTC
TRBV23-1,NA,NA,TRBJ1-5,CASSRQAEGSNQPQHF,TGCGCCAGCAGTCGGCAGGCGGAGGGGAGCAATCAGCCCCAGCATTTT
TRBV4-1,TRBD2,NA,TRBJ2-1,CASRLLAGGPYNEQFF,TGCGCCAGCAGGTTACTAGCGGGGGGCCCCTACAATGAGCAGTTCTTC
TRBV11-2,NA,NA,TRBJ2-5,CASSKGDRAFPQETQYF,TGTGCCAGCAGCAAGGGAGACCGGGCCTTTCCTCAAGAGACCCAGTACTTC
TRBV28,TRBD1,NA,TRBJ1-2,CASSLDREARGYTF,TGTGCCAGCAGTTTAGACAGGGAGGCCCGTGGCTACACCTTC